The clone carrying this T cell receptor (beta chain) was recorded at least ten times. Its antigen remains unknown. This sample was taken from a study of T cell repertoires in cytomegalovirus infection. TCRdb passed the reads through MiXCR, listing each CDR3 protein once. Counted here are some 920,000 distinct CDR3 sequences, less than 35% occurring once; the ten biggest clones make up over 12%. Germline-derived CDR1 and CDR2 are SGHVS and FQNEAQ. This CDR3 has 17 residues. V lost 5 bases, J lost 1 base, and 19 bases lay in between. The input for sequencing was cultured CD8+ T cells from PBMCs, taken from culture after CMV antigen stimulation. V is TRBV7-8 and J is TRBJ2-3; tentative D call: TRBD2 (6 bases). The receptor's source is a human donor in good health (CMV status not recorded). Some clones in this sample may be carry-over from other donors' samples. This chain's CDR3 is CASSLIGRDWGTDTQYF. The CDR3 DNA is TGTGCCAGCAGCCTCATTGGCCGGGACTGGGGCACAGATACGCAGTATTTT.